Sequencing of this TCR beta chain was carried out in a study of OX40 agonist ivuxolimab in advanced cancers. This clone was counted many times. The repertoire was sequenced with immunoSEQ multiplex PCR; TCRdb's copy has only in-frame clones and lacks some. The table records tens of thousands of clones, roughly 80% of them present only once. Germline lookup yields CDR1 MNHEY and CDR2 SMNVEV (reference sequence). The CDR3 contains 14 residues. Trimming removed 4 bases at V and 0 bases at J, with 9 bases between. V gene TRBV27 combines with J gene TRBJ1-1; D is perhaps TRBD1 (6 bases). Sequenced material: CD4+ or CD8+ T cells sorted from blood, taken in a trial of the OX40 agonist ivuxolimab. The sequence was collected from an adult with an advanced solid tumor such as melanoma, head and neck, liver or kidney cancer. The chain's CDR3 is CASSSTGLNTEAFF. In DNA form, the CDR3 reads TGTGCCAGCAGTTCGACAGGACTGAACACTGAAGCTTTCTTT.